This T cell receptor beta chain was identified during a study of shared clonotypes between healthy human individuals. Whole-study findings and limits: Only blood was sampled, and tissue TCR repertoires likely differ from blood ones. Clonotype sharing among donors was thought likely to change with sequencing depth.

Each of the donors was a healthy adult who was HIV-negative and had not had a recent acute infection or vaccination. At a deep level, the assay was run. Only in-frame clones appear in the TCRdb table, and some are missing; sequencing was by immunoSEQ multiplex PCR. The sample consists of under 550,000 clones, 95% to 97% of them appearing once. Points on this clone: The target antigen is unknown.

Trimming pared 4 bases from V and 10 bases from J, leaving 17 bases between. The CDR3 is 14 residues long. From germline, CDR1 is SGHDN and CDR2 FVKESK. Source material: naive CD4+ T cells sorted from blood. Subset denoted: CD45RA+ positively selected. This receptor was taken from a woman aged 25 to 39 in good health. V is TRBV14 and J is TRBJ2-1, with D perhaps TRBD1 or TRBD2 (5 bases each). The CDR3 sequence: CASSLGALSGEQFF. Written as DNA, the CDR3 is TGTGCCAGCAGCCTAGGGGCCCTGAGCGGCGAGCAGTTCTTC. Based on the CDR3 plus reference TRBV14 and TRBJ2-1, the full variable domain is EAGVTQFPSHSVIEKGQTVTLRCDPISGHDNLYWYRRVMGKEIKFLLHFVKESKQDESGMPNNRFLAERTGGTYSTLKVQPAELEDSGVYFCASSLGALSGEQFFGPGTRLTVL.